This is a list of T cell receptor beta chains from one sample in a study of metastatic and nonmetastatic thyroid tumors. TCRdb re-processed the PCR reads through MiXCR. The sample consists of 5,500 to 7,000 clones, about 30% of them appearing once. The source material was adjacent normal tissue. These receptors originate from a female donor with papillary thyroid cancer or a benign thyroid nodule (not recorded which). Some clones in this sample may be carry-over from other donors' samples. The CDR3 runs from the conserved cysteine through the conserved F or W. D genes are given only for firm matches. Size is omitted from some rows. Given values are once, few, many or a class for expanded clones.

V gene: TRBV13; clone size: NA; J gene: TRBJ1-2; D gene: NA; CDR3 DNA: TGTGCCAGCAGCTTAGGGGTAACCGGAGGGTATGGCTACACCTTC; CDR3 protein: CASSLGVTGGYGYTF
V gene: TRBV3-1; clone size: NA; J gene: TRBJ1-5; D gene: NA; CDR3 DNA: TGTGCCAGCAGCCAAGATTTTGGCAGGGGAGGCCAGCCCCAGCATTTT; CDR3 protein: CASSQDFGRGGQPQHF
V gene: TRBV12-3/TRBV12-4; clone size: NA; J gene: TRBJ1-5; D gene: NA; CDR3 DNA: TGTGCAAGCAGTTTCAACAATCAGCCCCAGCATTTT; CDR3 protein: CASSFNNQPQHF
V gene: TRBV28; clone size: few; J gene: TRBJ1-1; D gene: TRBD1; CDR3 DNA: TGTGCCAGCAGTTTCAACCCGACAGGGCCCACTGAAGCTTCCTTT; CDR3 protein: CASSFNPTGPTEASF
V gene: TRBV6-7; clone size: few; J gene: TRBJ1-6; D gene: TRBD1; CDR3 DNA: TGTGCCAGCAGTCCCGACAGGGATTATAATTCACCCCTCCACTTT; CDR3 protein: CASSPDRDYNSPLHF
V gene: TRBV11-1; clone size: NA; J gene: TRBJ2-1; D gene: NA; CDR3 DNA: TGTGCCAGCAGCTTACAGGGTGGGTTGTCCTACAATGAGCAGTTCTTC; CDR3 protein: CASSLQGGLSYNEQFF
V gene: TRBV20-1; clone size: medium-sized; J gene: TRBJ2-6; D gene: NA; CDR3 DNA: TGCAGTGCCCAACCCTTTACAGGGGCCAACGTCCTGACTTTC; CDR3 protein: CSAQPFTGANVLTF
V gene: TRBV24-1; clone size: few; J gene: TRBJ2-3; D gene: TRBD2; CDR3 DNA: TGTGCCACCAACAGCGGGAGGTCGACAGATACGCAGTATTTT; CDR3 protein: CATNSGRSTDTQYF
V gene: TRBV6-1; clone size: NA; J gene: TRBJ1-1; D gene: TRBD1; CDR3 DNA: TGTGCCAGCAGTAGAAAGACAGGGGGCTATTCTGAAGCTTTCTTT; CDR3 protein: CASSRKTGGYSEAFF
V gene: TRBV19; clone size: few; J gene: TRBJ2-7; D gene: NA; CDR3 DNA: TGTGCCAGTAGTATAAAGGCAGACTCCTACGAGCAGTACTTC; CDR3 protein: CASSIKADSYEQYF
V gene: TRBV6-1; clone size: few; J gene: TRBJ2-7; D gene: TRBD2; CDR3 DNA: TGTGCCAGCAGTGAGGCGGCGGGAGCGGCCTACGAGCAGTACTTC; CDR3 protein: CASSEAAGAAYEQYF
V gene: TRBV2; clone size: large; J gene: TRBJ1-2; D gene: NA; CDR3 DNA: TGTGCCAGCAGTGGAGGGTTTCAGGGAATAGGAGGCTACACCTTC; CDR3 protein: CASSGGFQGIGGYTF
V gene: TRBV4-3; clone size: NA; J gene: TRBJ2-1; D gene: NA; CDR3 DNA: TGCGCCAGCAGCCAAGGCAGGGTATTCGAGCAGTTCTTC; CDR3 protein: CASSQGRVFEQFF
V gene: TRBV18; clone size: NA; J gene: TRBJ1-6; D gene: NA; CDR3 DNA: TGTGCCAGCTCAGCCCTGGGTGGTTTAAATTCACCCCTCCACTTT; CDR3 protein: CASSALGGLNSPLHF
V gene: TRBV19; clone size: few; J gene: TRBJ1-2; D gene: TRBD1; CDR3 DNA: TGTGCCAGTAGTATGGCCTTAACAGGGGATTGGGGCTACACCTTC; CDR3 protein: CASSMALTGDWGYTF
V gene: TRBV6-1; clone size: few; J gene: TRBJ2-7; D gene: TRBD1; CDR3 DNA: TGTGCCAGCAGATACGTACAGGGGGGCGAGCAGTACTTC; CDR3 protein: CASRYVQGGEQYF
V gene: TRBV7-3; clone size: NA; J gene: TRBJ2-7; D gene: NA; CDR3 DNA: TGTGCCAGCAGTTTAGCGCCCAGGACGGTCATCAGGGCCTACGAGCAGTACTTC; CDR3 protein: CASSLAPRTVIRAYEQYF
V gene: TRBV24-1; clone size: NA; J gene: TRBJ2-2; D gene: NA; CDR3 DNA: TGTGCCACCTGGTACCCGAACACCGGGGAGCTGTTTTTT; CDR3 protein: CATWYPNTGELFF
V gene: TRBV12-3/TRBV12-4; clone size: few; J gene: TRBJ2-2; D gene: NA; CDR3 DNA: TGTGCCAGCAGTGGCTACAGGGATCCCAACACCGGGGAGCTGTTTTTT; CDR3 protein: CASSGYRDPNTGELFF
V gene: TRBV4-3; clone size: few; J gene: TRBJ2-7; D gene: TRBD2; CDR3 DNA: TGCGCCAGCAGCCAAGAGAGAGGACTAGCGTACGAGCAGTACTTC; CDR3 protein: CASSQERGLAYEQYF
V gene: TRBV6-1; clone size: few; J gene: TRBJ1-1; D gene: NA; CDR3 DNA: TGTGCCAGCAGGCCCACCTCACGTGTAGGACTTGCCGTTGAGGCTTTCTTT; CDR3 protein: CASRPTSRVGLAVEAFF
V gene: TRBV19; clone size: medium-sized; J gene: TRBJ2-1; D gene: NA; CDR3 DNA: TGTGCCAGTAGTGAGCGACTGTACAATGAGCAGTTCTTC; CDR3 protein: CASSERLYNEQFF
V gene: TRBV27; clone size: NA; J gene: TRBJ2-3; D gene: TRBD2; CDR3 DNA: TGTGCCAGCAGCCTGGGACTAGTTCTTCCAGATACGCAGTATTTT; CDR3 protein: CASSLGLVLPDTQYF
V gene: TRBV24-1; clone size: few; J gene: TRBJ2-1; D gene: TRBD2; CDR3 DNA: TGTGCCACCAGTGATTGGGGACTAGCGGCGTCTGGAACCTACAATGAGCAGTTCTTC; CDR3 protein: CATSDWGLAASGTYNEQFF
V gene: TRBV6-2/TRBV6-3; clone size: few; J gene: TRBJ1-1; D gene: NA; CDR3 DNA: TGTGCCAGCAGTCAGGCCGGGGCCCAGTCTGACATGAACACTGAAGCTTTCTTT; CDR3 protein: CASSQAGAQSDMNTEAFF
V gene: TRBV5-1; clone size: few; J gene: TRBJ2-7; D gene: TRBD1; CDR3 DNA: TGCGCCAGCAGCGTCGGGACAGCAGGCTACGAGCAGTACTTC; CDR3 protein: CASSVGTAGYEQYF
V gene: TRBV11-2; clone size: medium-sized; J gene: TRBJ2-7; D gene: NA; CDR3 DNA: TGTGCCAGCAGCCGAGACAGGGCGGGGGAGCAGTACTTC; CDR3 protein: CASSRDRAGEQYF
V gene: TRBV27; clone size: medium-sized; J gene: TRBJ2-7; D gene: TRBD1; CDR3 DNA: TGTGCCAGCTCCTCCGGGACAGAAAACTACGAGCAGTACTTC; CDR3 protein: CASSSGTENYEQYF
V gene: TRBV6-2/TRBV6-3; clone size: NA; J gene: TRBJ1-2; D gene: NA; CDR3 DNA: TGTGCCAGCAGGTACATTGGACTTAACTATGGCTACACCTTC; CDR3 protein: CASRYIGLNYGYTF
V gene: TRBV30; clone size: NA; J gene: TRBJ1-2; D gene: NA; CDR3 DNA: TGTGCCTGGAAAACAGGAGGAGGCTACACCTTC; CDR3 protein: CAWKTGGGYTF
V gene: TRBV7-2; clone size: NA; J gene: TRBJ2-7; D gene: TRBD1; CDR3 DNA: TGTGCCAGCAGTTTAACAGGGGGCAGTGGGTACGAGCAGTACTTC; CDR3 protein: CASSLTGGSGYEQYF
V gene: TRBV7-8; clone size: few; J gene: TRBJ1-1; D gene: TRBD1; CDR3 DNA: TGTGCCAGCTCAGGGGGCACTGAAGCTTTCTTT; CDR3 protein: CASSGGTEAFF
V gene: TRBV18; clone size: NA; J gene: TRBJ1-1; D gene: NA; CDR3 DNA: TGTGCCAGCTCACCTAGACAATCTGAAGCTTTCTTT; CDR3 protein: CASSPRQSEAFF
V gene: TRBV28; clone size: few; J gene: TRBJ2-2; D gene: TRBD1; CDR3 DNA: TGTGCCAGCAGATACCCCGGGACAGTCCTAATCGACACCGGGGAGCTGTTTTTT; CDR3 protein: CASRYPGTVLIDTGELFF
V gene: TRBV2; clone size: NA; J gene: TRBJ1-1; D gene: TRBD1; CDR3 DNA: TGTGCCAGCAGTGAGCAGGGGGCTAGAAACACTGAAGCTTTCTTT; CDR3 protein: CASSEQGARNTEAFF
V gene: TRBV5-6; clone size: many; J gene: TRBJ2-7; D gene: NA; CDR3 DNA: TGTGCCAGCAGCCCAGGGATTACCTACGAGCAGTACTTC; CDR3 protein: CASSPGITYEQYF
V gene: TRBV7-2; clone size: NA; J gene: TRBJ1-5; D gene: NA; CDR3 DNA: TGTGACAGCAGCCGATCGGGGTATAGCAATAAGCCCCAGCATTTT; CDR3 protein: CDSSRSGYSNKPQHF
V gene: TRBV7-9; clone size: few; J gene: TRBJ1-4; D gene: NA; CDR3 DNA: TGTGCCAGCAGCTTTGGGAATGAAAAACTGTTTTTT; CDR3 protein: CASSFGNEKLFF